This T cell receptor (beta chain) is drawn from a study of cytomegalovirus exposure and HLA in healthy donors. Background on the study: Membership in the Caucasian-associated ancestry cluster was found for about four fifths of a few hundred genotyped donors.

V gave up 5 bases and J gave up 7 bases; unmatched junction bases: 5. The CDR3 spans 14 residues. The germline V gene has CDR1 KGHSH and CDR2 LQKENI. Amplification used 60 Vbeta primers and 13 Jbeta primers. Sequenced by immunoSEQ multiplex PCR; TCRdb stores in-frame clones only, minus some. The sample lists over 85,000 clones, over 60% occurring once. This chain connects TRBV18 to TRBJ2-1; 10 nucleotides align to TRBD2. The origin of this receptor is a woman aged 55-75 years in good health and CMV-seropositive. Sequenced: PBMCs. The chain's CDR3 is CASSAGLAWNEQFF. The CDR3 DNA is TGTGCCAGCTCAGCGGGACTAGCGTGGAATGAGCAGTTCTTC.